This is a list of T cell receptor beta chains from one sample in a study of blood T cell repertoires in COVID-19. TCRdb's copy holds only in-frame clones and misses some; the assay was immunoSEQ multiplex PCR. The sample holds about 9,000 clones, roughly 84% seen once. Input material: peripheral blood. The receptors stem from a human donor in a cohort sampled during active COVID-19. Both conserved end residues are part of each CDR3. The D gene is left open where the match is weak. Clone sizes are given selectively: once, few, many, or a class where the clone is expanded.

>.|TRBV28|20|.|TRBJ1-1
TGTGCCAGCAGTCGTCTCGGGACAATTTTAATTTTTCATGGAGACACTGAAGCTTTCTTT
CASSRLGTILIFHGDTEAFF
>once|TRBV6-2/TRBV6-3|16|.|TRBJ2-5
TGTGCCAGCAGTTACCCCCTGACGGGGGTTAAAGAGACCCAGTACTTC
CASSYPLTGVKETQYF
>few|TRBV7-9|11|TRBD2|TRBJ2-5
TGTGCCAGCAGCCCCGGGACTAGCGAGGACTTC
CASSPGTSEDF
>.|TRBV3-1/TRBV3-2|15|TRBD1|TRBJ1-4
TGTGCCAGCAGCCGTCCGGGACAGGGACCTGAAAAACTGTTTTTT
CASSRPGQGPEKLFF
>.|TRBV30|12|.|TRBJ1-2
TGTGCCTGGACTAGGGGGAACTATGGCTACACCTTC
CAWTRGNYGYTF
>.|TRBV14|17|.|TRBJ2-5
TGTGCCAGCAGCCAAGGGTACGGGGAGATAGTGCAAGAGACCCAGTACTTC
CASSQGYGEIVQETQYF
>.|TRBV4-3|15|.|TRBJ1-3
TGCGCCAGCAGCCAAGATGGAGTAACAGGAAACACCATATATTTT
CASSQDGVTGNTIYF
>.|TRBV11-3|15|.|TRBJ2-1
TGTGCCAGCAGCTTGGGGGGGCGCCAATACAATGAGCAGTTCTTC
CASSLGGRQYNEQFF
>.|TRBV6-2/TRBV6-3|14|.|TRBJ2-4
TGTGCCAGCAGGCCTTCTCACCTGGGGGGCATTCAGTACTTC
CASRPSHLGGIQYF
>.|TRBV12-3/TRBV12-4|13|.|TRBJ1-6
TGTGCCAGCAGCACCAGGGTGAATTCACCCCTCCACTTT
CASSTRVNSPLHF
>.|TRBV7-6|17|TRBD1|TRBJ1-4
TGTGCCAGCAGCTTAAGGGCAGGGGGAGTAGCTAATGAAAAACTGTTTTTT
CASSLRAGGVANEKLFF
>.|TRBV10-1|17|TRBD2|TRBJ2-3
TGCGCCAGCAGTGAGTCGCCTAGCGGGGGGGGTCGAGATACGCAGTATTTT
CASSESPSGGGRDTQYF
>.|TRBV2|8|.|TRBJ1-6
TGTGCCAGCAAGAGCCTCCACTTT
CASKSLHF
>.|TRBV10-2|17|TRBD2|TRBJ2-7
TGCGCCAGCTCAGAAACGGGACTAGCGGGGGGGGCCCGTGAGCAGTACTTC
CASSETGLAGGAREQYF
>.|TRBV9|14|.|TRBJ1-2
TGTGCCAGCAGCGTAACCGACAGGACGGATGGCTACACCTTC
CASSVTDRTDGYTF
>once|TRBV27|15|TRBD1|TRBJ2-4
TGTGCCAGCAGTTCCAAGGACAGGGGAAGAAACATTCAGTACTTC
CASSSKDRGRNIQYF
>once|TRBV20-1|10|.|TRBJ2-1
TGCAGTGCTCAAAGCGGTGAGCAGTTCTTC
CSAQSGEQFF
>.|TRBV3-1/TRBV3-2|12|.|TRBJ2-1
TGTGCCAGCAGTCACAGGAGCAATGAGCAGTTCTTC
CASSHRSNEQFF
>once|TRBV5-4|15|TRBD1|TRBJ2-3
TGTGCCAGCAGCCCGGGACAGACTAGCACAGATACGCAGTATTTT
CASSPGQTSTDTQYF
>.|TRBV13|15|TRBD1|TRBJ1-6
TGTGCCAGCAGCAACAGGGGGCGTCGGAATTCACCCCTCCACTTT
CASSNRGRRNSPLHF
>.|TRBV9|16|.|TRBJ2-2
TGTGCCAGCAGCCCAGTAGGACACCCGAACACCGGGGAGCTGTTTTTT
CASSPVGHPNTGELFF
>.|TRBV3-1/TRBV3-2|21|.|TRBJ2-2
TGTGCCAGCAGCCAACAAGCGACAGTAGGTCAACTGATTGCAGGGACCGGGGAGCTGTTTTTT
CASSQQATVGQLIAGTGELFF
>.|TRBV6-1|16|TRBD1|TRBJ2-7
TGTGCCAGCAGTGATTTTGTGAGACAGGGTAGGGACGAGCAGTACTTC
CASSDFVRQGRDEQYF
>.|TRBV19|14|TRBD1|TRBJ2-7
TGTGCCAGTAGTCCGGGGACAGGGACCTACGAGCAGTACTTC
CASSPGTGTYEQYF
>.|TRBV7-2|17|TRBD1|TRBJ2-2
TGTGCCAGCAGCCCCCAAGGGGCAGGGAACAGGGGCGGGGAGCTGTTTTTT
CASSPQGAGNRGGELFF
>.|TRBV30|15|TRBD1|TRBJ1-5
TGTGCCTGGAGTGTACAGGGGTATAGCAATCAGCCCCAGCATTTT
CAWSVQGYSNQPQHF
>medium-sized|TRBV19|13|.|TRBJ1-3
TGTGCCACTGGGGCCTACTCTGGAAACACCATATATTTT
CATGAYSGNTIYF
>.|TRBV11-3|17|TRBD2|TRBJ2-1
TGTGCCAGCAGCCAGCGGAGCGGGGGGAGTTCCTACAATGAGCAGTTCTTC
CASSQRSGGSSYNEQFF
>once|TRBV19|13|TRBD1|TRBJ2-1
TGTGCCAGTACAGGGACAGATTACAATGAGCAGTTCTTC
CASTGTDYNEQFF
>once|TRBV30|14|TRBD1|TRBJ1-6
TGTGCCAGGTCGACAGGGGTGTTCGGATCACCCCTCCACTTT
CARSTGVFGSPLHF
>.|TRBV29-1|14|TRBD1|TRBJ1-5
TGCAGCGTGAGGACAGGGGAGCTTAATCAGCCCCAGCATTTT
CSVRTGELNQPQHF
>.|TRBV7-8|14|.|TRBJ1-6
TGTGCCAGCAGCTTAGTTGGCAGGGCTTCACCCCTCCACTTT
CASSLVGRASPLHF
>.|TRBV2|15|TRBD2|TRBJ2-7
TGTGCCAGCAGTTCGACTAGCGGGGACTCCTACGAGCAGTACTTC
CASSSTSGDSYEQYF